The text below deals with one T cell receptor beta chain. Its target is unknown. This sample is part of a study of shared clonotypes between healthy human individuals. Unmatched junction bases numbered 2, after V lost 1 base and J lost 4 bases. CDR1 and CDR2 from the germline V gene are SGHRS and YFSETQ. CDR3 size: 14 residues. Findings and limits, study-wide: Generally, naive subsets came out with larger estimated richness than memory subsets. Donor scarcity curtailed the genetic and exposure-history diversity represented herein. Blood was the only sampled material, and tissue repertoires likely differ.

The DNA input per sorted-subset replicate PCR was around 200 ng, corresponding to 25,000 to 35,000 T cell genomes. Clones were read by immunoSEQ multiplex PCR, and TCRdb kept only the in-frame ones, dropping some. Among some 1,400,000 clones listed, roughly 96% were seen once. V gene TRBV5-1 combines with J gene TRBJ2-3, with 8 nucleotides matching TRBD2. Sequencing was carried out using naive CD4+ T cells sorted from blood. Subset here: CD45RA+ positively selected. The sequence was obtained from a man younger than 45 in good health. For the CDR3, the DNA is TGCGCCAGCAGCTTGATAGCGGGATCAGATACGCAGTATTTT. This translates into CASSLIAGSDTQYF. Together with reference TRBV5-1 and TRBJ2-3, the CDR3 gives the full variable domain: KAGVTQTPRYLIKTRGQQVTLSCSPISGHRSVSWYQQTPGQGLQFLFEYFSETQRNKGNFPGRFSGRQFSNSRSEMNVSTLELGDSALYLCASSLIAGSDTQYFGPGTRLTVL.